The clone carrying this TCR beta chain turned up a few times. Its target is unknown. This record belongs to a study of early T cells in non-severe SARS-CoV-2 infection. The study, taken as a whole, reports: Anti-spike CD8 specificities were favored by VDJdb matching, whose results missed private and CD4 specificities.

MiXCR was run by TCRdb on the 5' RACE reads, yielding one entry per CDR3 protein. In the table there are approximately 48,000 distinct CDR3 sequences, under 7.5% of which are singletons. This TCR was sampled from an adult who was a healthcare worker with PCR-confirmed SARS-CoV-2 infection or an uninfected control (not recorded which). Sequenced material: whole blood, taken at baseline.

CDR3 nucleotides: TGTGCCAGCAGCTTAGGGGGGCCGAACACTGAAGCTTTCTTT. Protein product: CASSLGGPNTEAFF. This chain links TRBV11-3 with TRBJ1-1; D might be TRBD1 (6 bases). This CDR3 is built from 14 residues. Germline CDR1 reads SGHNT; CDR2 reads YENEEA. V was trimmed by 1 base and J by 1 base, leaving 7 bases between them.